The clone carrying this TCR beta chain appeared a few times. Its antigen is currently unknown. The second PCR ran about 6 to 12 cycles with a sample-barcoded 5' primer and J-beta primers. TCRdb recomputed calls from the 5' RACE reads with MiXCR, one row per CDR3 protein. The sample shows roughly 800,000 distinct CDR3 sequences, roughly 50% of them seen only once. The CDR3 is made up of 14 amino acids. V was shortened by 5 bases and J by 4 bases, with 14 bases between the two germline ends. Germline CDR1 and CDR2: SGHTA and FQGNSA. The data stem from a study of blood T cells in healthy people across ages. Study-level results: The study could not conclusively compare naive and antigen-experienced cells, given its unsorted PBMCs.

This rearrangement joins TRBV7-2 to TRBJ1-2, with D tentatively TRBD1 (6 bases). This TCR derives from a man aged 30 to 45 in good health. What was sequenced was blood. CDR3 loop: CASSLLGGSYGYTF. CDR3 in DNA: TGTGCCAGCAGCCTTCTAGGGGGGTCCTATGGCTACACCTTC.